Each of the 22 T cell receptor beta chains below was sequenced from the same sample in a study of human T cells and chemical hapten exposure. Specified time point: patch test 2, 6 weeks after DPC sensitization. The treatment denotes: therapeutic diphenylcyclopropenone sensitization with weekly scalp DPC. Each CDR3 protein gets one entry after TCRdb re-called the RACE reads with MiXCR. The sample carries approximately 97,000 distinct CDR3 sequences, about an eighth recorded once. The sequenced sample was whole blood, obtained in connection with sensitization to the hapten diphenylcyclopropenone (DPC). These receptors originate from a woman aged 40 to 49 with alopecia areata. Some clones in this sample may be carry-over from other donors' samples.

This chain links TRBV10-3 with TRBJ2-1, with D uncertain. Germline V gives CDR1 ENHRY, CDR2 SYGVKD. The CDR3 totals 16 residues. V was shortened by 10 bases and J by 0 bases, with 19 bases between the two germline ends. In nucleotides, the CDR3 is TGTGCCACCGGAAAATATAAACGGAGCTCCTACAATGAGCAGTTCTTC. Its translation is CATGKYKRSSYNEQFF.

This clonotype was found many times. V usage is TRBV5-1 and J usage is TRBJ2-1, with D perhaps TRBD2 (5 bases). There are 15 residues in the CDR3. Looked up from germline, CDR1 is SGHRS and CDR2 is YFSETQ. V was shortened by 3 bases and J by 0 bases, with 10 bases between the two germline ends. The CDR3 loop is CASSSTGSSYNEQFF. The CDR3 DNA follows: TGCGCCAGCAGCTCGACGGGGAGCTCCTACAATGAGCAGTTCTTC.

This clonotype was observed at least ten times. The V and J genes are TRBV28 and TRBJ1-2; D is uncertain. The CDR3 sequence is 13 residues long. Germline lookup yields CDR1 MDHEN and CDR2 SYDVKM. The V gene lost 3 bases and the J gene lost 5 bases, with 10 bases spanning the gap. CDR3 loop: CASSFEVGYGYTF. CDR3 sequence (DNA): TGTGCCAGCAGTTTTGAGGTGGGGTATGGCTACACCTTC.

The chain has TRBV5-1 and TRBJ2-5; D is perhaps TRBD1 or TRBD2 (5 bases each). Germline V lookup: CDR1 SGHRS, CDR2 YFSETQ. This CDR3 is 14 amino acids long. V lost 7 bases, J lost 2 bases, and 15 bases lay in between. The CDR3 sequence is CASQRDGRQETQYF. The CDR3, as DNA: TGCGCCAGCCAGAGGGACGGACGACAAGAGACCCAGTACTTC.

This clonotype was recorded many times. V is TRBV6-2 or TRBV6-3 and J is TRBJ1-3; 9 nucleotides align to TRBD1. CDR1 MNHEY and CDR2 SVGEGT come from the germline V gene. CDR3 length: 14 residues. V lost 10 bases and J lost 4; bases outside the gene matches: 8. The CDR3 DNA sequence: TGTGCCACCTCCGGGACAGGGTCCGGAAACACCATATATTTT. Translation gives CATSGTGSGNTIYF.

This clonotype came up a few times. The chain uses TRBV7-9 and TRBJ1-2; D is ambiguous. From germline, CDR1 is SEHNR and CDR2 FQNEAQ (reference sequence). This CDR3 is built from 13 residues. The ends were cut back, 3 bases at V and 2 bases at J, with 7 bases in the middle. The CDR3 bases are TGTGCCAGCAGCTTTACGGGGAACTATGGCTACACCTTC. Residues: CASSFTGNYGYTF.

This clonotype was seen ten or more times. The chain carries TRBV2 and TRBJ1-1, with 9 bases that match TRBD1. V lost 7 bases and J lost 2; bases outside the gene matches: 5. The CDR3 is 14 amino acids. Per the germline V gene, CDR1 is SNHLY and CDR2 is FYNNEI. In nucleotides, the CDR3 is TGTGCCAGCAACGTGGGACAGGGAAACACTGAAGCTTTCTTT. Residues: CASNVGQGNTEAFF. Using reference TRBV2 and TRBJ1-1 for the parts outside the CDR3, the full variable domain is EPEVTQTPSHQVTQMGQEVILRCVPISNHLYFYWYRQILGQKVEFLVSFYNNEISEKSEIFDDQFSVERPDGSNFTLKIRSTKLEDSAMYFCASNVGQGNTEAFFGQGTRLTVV.

The V call is TRBV12-1, the J call TRBJ2-1; the table names TRBD1, a call not compared with the DNA. TRBV12-1 is assigned pseudogene status. This CDR3 spans 13 amino acids. As DNA, the CDR3 is TGTGCCAGCAGCTTCGGGACGAACAATGAGCAGTTCTTC. This translates into CASSFGTNNEQFF.

Comments on this clonotype: Without the conserved terminal phenylalanine or tryptophan, this CDR3 likely stems from a read error. The V and J genes are TRBV20-1 and TRBJ2-3; possible D gene TRBD2, 6 bases. Germline-derived CDR1 and CDR2 are DFQATT and SNEGSKA (reference sequence). The V gene lost 3 bases and the J gene lost 2 bases, with 12 bases spanning the gap. This CDR3 is built from 14 residues. CDR3 sequence reads: CSARIRGSTDTQYL. CDR3 bases: TGCAGTGCTAGGATCCGGGGGTCCACAGATACGCAGTATTTA.

Ten or more counts support this clonotype. The chain couples TRBV27 to TRBJ1-2; 9 bases line up with TRBD1. After removal of 4 bases from V and 8 bases from J, the junction contained 20 bases not matched to a gene. The length of the CDR3 is 18 residues. Germline CDR1 is MNHEY and CDR2 is SMNVEV (reference sequence). CDR3 residues: CASSYKSDLNRGRSGYTF. CDR3 nucleotides: TGTGCCAGCAGTTACAAGAGTGATCTAAACAGGGGGCGGTCAGGCTACACCTTC.

This chain uses TRBV5-1 with TRBJ1-1; D unclear. V was clipped by 8 bases and J by 3 bases, with 11 bases between them. Germline V gene data show CDR1 as SGHRS and CDR2 as YFSETQ. This CDR3 has 12 amino acids. CDR3 amino acids: CASQAVDTEAFF. The DNA of the CDR3 is TGCGCCAGTCAAGCGGTAGACACTGAAGCTTTCTTT.

This clonotype was seen a few times. The J gene is TRBJ2-3, the V gene TRBV7-2; D not certain. V lost 7 bases and J 6 bases, leaving 14 bases between the germline ends. Germline V lookup: CDR1 SGHTA, CDR2 FQGNSA. This CDR3 is 13 amino acids long. The CDR3 protein is CASTLQSKDTQYF. Here the CDR3 DNA reads TGTGCCAGCACCCTCCAGAGCAAGGATACGCAGTATTTT.

The chain employs TRBV9 and TRBJ2-7; either TRBD1 or TRBD2 may supply D (5 bases each). The ends were cut back, 0 bases at V and 6 bases at J, with 10 bases in the middle. The CDR3 covers 13 residues. The germline CDR1 and CDR2 sequences are SGDLS and YYNGEE. The CDR3 spells CASSVGEGFEQYF. The CDR3 DNA is TGTGCCAGCAGCGTAGGAGAGGGGTTCGAGCAGTACTTC.

This clonotype has only a few counts. The chain has TRBV3-1 and TRBJ2-3; 7 nucleotides line up with TRBD2. V was pared by 0 bases and J by 2 bases, with 5 bases of the junction left unmatched. Germline values: CDR1 LGHDT, CDR2 YNNKEL (reference sequence). This CDR3 contains 16 residues. CDR3 loop: CASSQDGGGATDTQYF. The CDR3 bases are TGTGCCAGCAGCCAAGACGGCGGGGGAGCCACAGATACGCAGTATTTT.

This clonotype was observed once. The chain has TRBV9 and TRBJ2-5, with D possibly TRBD1 on 7 matching bases. Germline-derived CDR1 and CDR2 are SGDLS and YYNGEE. The CDR3 runs to 14 residues. Trimming cost V 0 bases and J 5 bases, with 11 bases left between them. The CDR3 reads CASSVEPGGETQYF. The CDR3 nucleotides read TGTGCCAGCAGCGTAGAGCCAGGGGGGGAGACCCAGTACTTC.

This rearrangement joins TRBV28 to TRBJ2-1, with a possible D match to TRBD2 (5 bases). The CDR3 runs to 12 residues. The germline gives CDR1 MDHEN, CDR2 SYDVKM. The V gene lost 6 bases and the J gene lost 10 bases, with 13 bases spanning the gap. This chain's CDR3 is CASRRAKEEQFF. The CDR3 nucleotides are TGTGCCAGCAGGAGGGCCAAGGAGGAGCAGTTCTTC.

This clonotype was seen at least ten times. This chain links TRBV19 with TRBJ2-7; the match to TRBD2 covers 8 bases. Germline CDR1 LNHDA, CDR2 SQIVND (reference sequence). This CDR3 spans 15 amino acids. V was pared by 7 bases and J by 5 bases, with 13 bases of the junction left unmatched. The CDR3 loop reads CASNLRAGGRDEQYF. The DNA for the CDR3 is TGTGCCAGTAACCTCAGGGCGGGGGGCCGTGACGAGCAGTACTTC.

The rearrangement uses TRBV12-3 or TRBV12-4 and TRBJ1-5; no firm D call. CDR3 length equals 15 residues. With 4 bases removed from V and 0 bases from J, the gap between germline ends came to 10 bases. In nucleotides, the CDR3 is TGTGCCAGCAGTTCGAGCCAGAATAGCAATCAGCCCCAGCATTTT. It codes for CASSSSQNSNQPQHF.

This chain connects TRBV21-1 to TRBJ1-5; the D call in the table, TRBD1, was not verified against the DNA. TRBV21-1 constitutes a pseudogene. This CDR3 has 14 residues. The CDR3 is CASSTPWHGEAQHF. For the CDR3, the DNA is TGTGCCAGCAGCACCCCTTGGCACGGCGAGGCCCAGCATTTT.

V and J are TRBV14 and TRBJ2-7; D ambiguous. Per germline, CDR1 SGHDN and CDR2 FVKESK. Trimming left V 1 base short and J 3 bases short, with 7 bases between. The CDR3 is 13 residues long. In DNA form, the CDR3 reads TGTGCCAGCAGCCAAGGAGGCGGCTACGAGCAGTACTTC. Amino acid sequence: CASSQGGGYEQYF.

About this clonotype itself: This could be a read error, since a much larger clone is one nucleotide away. This chain uses TRBV27 with TRBJ2-5, with 11 bases lining up with TRBD2. The ends lost 5 bases at V and 10 bases at J; junction bases unmatched: 15. Germline-derived CDR1 and CDR2 are MNHEY and SMNVEV (reference sequence). This CDR3 contains 16 residues. The CDR3 DNA is TGTGCCAGCAGTCCAAGACTAGCGGGGTCCTATGGGATCCAGTACTTC. Amino acid sequence: CASSPRLAGSYGIQYF.

This clonotype occurred many times. The CDR3 coding sequence is TGCGCCAGCAGCCAGGAAATGACTAGCGGGAGCCTATACAATGAGCAGTTCTTC. Translation gives CASSQEMTSGSLYNEQFF. The chain links TRBV4-3 to TRBJ2-1, with 12 bases that match TRBD2. The CDR3 consists of 18 residues. The germline CDR1 and CDR2 sequences are LGHNA and YSLEER. V trimming: 3 bases; J trimming: 4 bases; junction bases outside the gene matches: 10.